This T cell receptor (beta chain) originates from a study of blood T cells in healthy people across ages. Across the whole study: About one barcoded beta molecule was captured per two T cells (by template switching). Regarding the study as a whole: Diversity of TCR beta per million T cells declined in a roughly linear way with age.

To note about this clonotype: What it recognizes is unknown.

V was pared by 3 bases and J by 3 bases, with 11 bases between. The CDR3 has 13 residues. From germline, CDR1 is DFQATT and CDR2 SNEGSKA (reference sequence). Next came a second PCR, run for about 7 to 12 cycles, which used a sample-barcoded 5' primer along with a J-beta primer mix. Per-sample output comprised a minimum of 2.5 million paired-end reads containing CDR3. From the 5' RACE reads, TCRdb called clonotypes with MiXCR, one entry per CDR3 protein. Here the sample spans 600,000 to 800,000 distinct CDR3 sequences, 20% to 25% being singletons. Sequencing input: blood. The chain is built from TRBV20-1 and TRBJ1-1; D is uncertain. The sequence derives from a man aged 70-80 years in good health. The CDR3 region is CSASYRTDTEAFF. CDR3 in DNA: TGCAGTGCTAGTTACCGGACGGACACTGAAGCTTTCTTT.